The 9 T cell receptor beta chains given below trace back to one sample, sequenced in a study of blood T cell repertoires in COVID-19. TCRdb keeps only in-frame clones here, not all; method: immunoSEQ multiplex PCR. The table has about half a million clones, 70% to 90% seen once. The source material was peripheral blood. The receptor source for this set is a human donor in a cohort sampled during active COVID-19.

CDR3 region: CASSRTTFGTDTQYF. The CDR3 DNA is TGTGCCAGCAGTAGGACTACTTTCGGCACAGATACGCAGTATTTT. The chain employs TRBV7-2 and TRBJ2-3; D possibly corresponds to TRBD2 (6 bases). There are 15 residues in the CDR3. Germline assignment: CDR1 SGHTA and CDR2 FQGNSA. Trimming cost V 6 bases and J 1 base, with 14 bases left between them.

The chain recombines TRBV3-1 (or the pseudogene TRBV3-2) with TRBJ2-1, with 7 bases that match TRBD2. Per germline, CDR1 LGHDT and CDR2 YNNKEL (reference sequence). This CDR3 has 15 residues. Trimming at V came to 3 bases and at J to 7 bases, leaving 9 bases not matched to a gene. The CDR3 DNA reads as TGTGCCAGCAGCCATCAGGGCGGGAGAGGGAATGAGCAGTTCTTC. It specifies CASSHQGGRGNEQFF.

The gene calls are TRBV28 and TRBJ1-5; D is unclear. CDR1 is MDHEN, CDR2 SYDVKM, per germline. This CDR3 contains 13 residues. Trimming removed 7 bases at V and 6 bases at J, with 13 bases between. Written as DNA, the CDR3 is TGTGCCAGCATTGGCGGGGTAAGTCAGCCCCAGCATTTT. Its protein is CASIGGVSQPQHF.

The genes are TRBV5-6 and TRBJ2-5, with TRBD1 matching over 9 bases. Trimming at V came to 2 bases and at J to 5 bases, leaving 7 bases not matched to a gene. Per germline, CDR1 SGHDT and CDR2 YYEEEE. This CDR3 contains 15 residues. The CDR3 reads CASSFRQGEVETQYF. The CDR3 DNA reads TGTGCCAGCAGCTTCCGACAGGGGGAGGTGGAGACCCAGTACTTC. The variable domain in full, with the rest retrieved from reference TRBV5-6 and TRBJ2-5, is DAGVTQSPTHLIKTRGQQVTLRCSPKSGHDTVSWYQQALGQGPQFIFQYYEEEERQRGNFPDRFSGHQFPNYSSELNVNALLLGDSALYLCASSFRQGEVETQYFGPGTRLLVL.

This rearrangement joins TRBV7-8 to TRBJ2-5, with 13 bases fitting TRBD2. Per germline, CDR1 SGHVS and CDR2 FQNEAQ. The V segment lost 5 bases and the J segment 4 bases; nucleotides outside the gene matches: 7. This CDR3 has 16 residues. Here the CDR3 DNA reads TGTGCCAGCAGCGCCACTAGCGGGAGGGCCTCAGAGACCCAGTACTTC. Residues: CASSATSGRASETQYF.

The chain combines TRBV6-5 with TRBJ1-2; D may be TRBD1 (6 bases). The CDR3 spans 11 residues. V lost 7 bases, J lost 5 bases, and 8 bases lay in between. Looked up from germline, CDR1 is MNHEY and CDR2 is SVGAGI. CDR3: CASTGVYGYTF. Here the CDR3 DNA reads TGTGCCAGCACAGGGGTGTATGGCTACACCTTC.

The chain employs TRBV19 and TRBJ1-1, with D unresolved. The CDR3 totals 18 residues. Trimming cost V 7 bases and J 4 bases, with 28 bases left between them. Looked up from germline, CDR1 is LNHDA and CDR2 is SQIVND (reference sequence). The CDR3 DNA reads TGTGCCAGTAATGTGGCTAGAGGGTTAAGGGTTATGGGCACTGAAGCTTTCTTT. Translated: CASNVARGLRVMGTEAFF.

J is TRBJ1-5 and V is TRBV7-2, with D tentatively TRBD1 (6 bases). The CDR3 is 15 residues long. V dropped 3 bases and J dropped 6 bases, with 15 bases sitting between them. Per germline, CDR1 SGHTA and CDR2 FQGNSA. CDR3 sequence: CASSLYQGTGQPQHF. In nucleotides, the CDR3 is TGTGCCAGCAGCTTGTATCAGGGGACGGGTCAGCCCCAGCATTTT. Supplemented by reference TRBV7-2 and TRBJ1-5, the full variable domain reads GAGVSQSPSNKVTEKGKDVELRCDPISGHTALYWYRQSLGQGLEFLIYFQGNSAPDKSGLPSDRFSAERTGGSVSTLTIQRTQQEDSAVYLCASSLYQGTGQPQHFGDGTRLSIL.

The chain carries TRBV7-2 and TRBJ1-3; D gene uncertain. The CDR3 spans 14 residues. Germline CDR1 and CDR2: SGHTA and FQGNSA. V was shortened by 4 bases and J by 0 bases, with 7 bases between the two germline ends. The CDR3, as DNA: TGTGCCAGCAGCTCCTCCTTCTCTGGAAACACCATATATTTT. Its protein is CASSSSFSGNTIYF.